Each of the 14 T cell receptor beta chains below was sequenced from the same sample in a study of cytomegalovirus exposure and HLA in healthy donors. A multiplex PCR was run with 60 Vbeta primers and 13 Jbeta primers. The protocol was immunoSEQ multiplex PCR, while the TCRdb copy is restricted to in-frame clones and leaves out a portion. The sample consists of some 120,000 clones, around 70% of them appearing once. The sequencing sample was made of PBMCs. The receptor set was obtained from a man aged 40-49 years in good health and CMV-seropositive.

J is TRBJ2-7 and V is TRBV27, with D possibly matching TRBD2 (6 bases). The V and J ends lost 5 bases and 5 bases respectively, with 22 bases between them. Germline V CDR1 and CDR2: MNHEY, SMNVEV (reference sequence). The CDR3 loop spans 16 amino acids. The CDR3 DNA is TGTGCCAGCAGTCCCCTAGCGACCACTTATGAGAACGAGCAGTACTTC. Translating gives CASSPLATTYENEQYF.

The V gene is TRBV7-6, the J gene TRBJ2-7, with D possibly TRBD1 on 6 matching bases. V was pared by 5 bases and J by 5 bases, with 22 bases between. The CDR3 sequence is 16 residues long. Per the germline V gene, CDR1 is SGHVS and CDR2 is FNYEAQ. The CDR3 sequence: CASSIQREPGENEQYF. Written as DNA, the CDR3 is TGTGCCAGCAGCATCCAAAGGGAGCCAGGGGAGAACGAGCAGTACTTC. The variable domain in full, with the rest retrieved from reference TRBV7-6 and TRBJ2-7, is GAGVSQSPRYKVTKRGQDVALRCDPISGHVSLYWYRQALGQGPEFLTYFNYEAQQDKSGLPNDRFSAERPEGSISTLTIQRTEQRDSAMYRCASSIQREPGENEQYFGPGTRLTVT.

This CDR3 is CASNEAGGYEQYF. In nucleotides, the CDR3 is TGTGCCAGCAATGAAGCGGGAGGGTACGAGCAGTACTTC. The chain combines TRBV28 with TRBJ2-7, with 10 bases identical to TRBD2. V shed 7 bases, J shed 4 bases, and the junction held 4 bases outside the gene matches. Per germline, CDR1 MDHEN and CDR2 SYDVKM. The CDR3 spans 13 residues.

The chain carries TRBV14 and TRBJ1-1; D is unresolved. The CDR3 runs 14 residues. Trimming removed 1 base at V and 10 bases at J, with 16 bases between. Germline values: CDR1 SGHDN, CDR2 FVKESK. The CDR3 DNA is TGTGCCAGCAGCCAAGCCCTAGTGGGAGATGGAGCTTTCTTT. Protein sequence: CASSQALVGDGAFF.

This clone has more than one count but fewer than ten. The chain couples TRBV5-4 to TRBJ2-5, with D uncertain. The CDR3 runs 12 residues. With 0 bases removed from V and 10 bases from J, the gap between germline ends came to 10 bases. Germline V gene sequence: CDR1 SGHNT, CDR2 YYREEE (reference sequence). The CDR3 DNA sequence: TGTGCCAGCAGCTTGGACAGCATGGGCCAGTACTTC. Translated: CASSLDSMGQYF.

DNA of the CDR3: TGTGCCAGCAGCTTAGACGTGCCAGGGGCCGGCGGGGAGCTGTTTTTT. Amino acid sequence: CASSLDVPGAGGELFF. The V call is TRBV7-7, the J call TRBJ2-2; possibly TRBD1 for D (6 bases). The CDR3 has 16 residues. V was trimmed by 1 base and J by 7 bases, leaving 16 bases between them. Germline V lookup: CDR1 SSHAT, CDR2 FNYEAQ (reference sequence). The variable domain in full, completed from reference TRBV7-7 and TRBJ2-2, reads GAGVSQSPRYKVTKRGQDVTLRCDPISSHATLYWYQQALGQGPEFLTYFNYEAQPDKSGLPSDRFSAERPEGSISTLTIQRTEQRDSAMYRCASSLDVPGAGGELFFGEGSRLTVL.

This clone occurred a few times. This sequence joins TRBV6-5 and TRBJ2-7; D is possibly TRBD2 (5 bases). With 4 bases removed from V and 6 bases from J, the gap between germline ends came to 16 bases. The CDR3 length is 14 residues. Germline CDR1 is MNHEY and CDR2 is SVGAGI. DNA of the CDR3: TGTGCCAGCAGTTTGGACCTCGTCAGCGGCGAGCAGTACTTC. It is translated as CASSLDLVSGEQYF.

This clone was picked up one time. The genes are TRBV14 and TRBJ1-1; D is undetermined. CDR1 SGHDN and CDR2 FVKESK come from the germline V gene. Trimming pared 1 base from V and 5 bases from J, leaving 8 bases between. This CDR3 contains 13 residues. In nucleotides, the CDR3 is TGTGCCAGCAGCCAAGGGAGTAGGACTGAAGCTTTCTTT. As protein: CASSQGSRTEAFF.

This clone appeared a single time. V is TRBV27 and J is TRBJ1-5; maybe TRBD1 (5 bases). CDR3 length equals 16 residues. With 1 base removed from V and 4 bases from J, the gap between germline ends came to 14 bases. Germline V lookup: CDR1 MNHEY, CDR2 SMNVEV (reference sequence). CDR3 DNA: TGTGCCAGCAGTTTATTGGGAGGGGCCCTTAATCAGCCCCAGCATTTT. It translates to CASSLLGGALNQPQHF.

J is TRBJ2-7 and V is TRBV6-6, with D unresolved. V was shortened by 0 bases and J by 2 bases, with 5 bases between the two germline ends. This CDR3 has 13 residues. From germline, CDR1 is MNHNY and CDR2 SVGAGI (reference sequence). Here the CDR3 DNA reads TGTGCCAGCAGTTACTCGACAACCTACGAGCAGTACTTC. This sequence encodes CASSYSTTYEQYF.

The chain carries TRBV27 and TRBJ2-5; 10 bases fit TRBD1. In germline, CDR1 is MNHEY, CDR2 SMNVEV (reference sequence). The CDR3 is 16 amino acids. The trim removed 3 bases at V and 5 bases at J, leaving 9 bases unmatched. CDR3 nucleotides: TGTGCCAGCAGTTTGAGGACAGGGGGGCCCCCGGAGACCCAGTACTTC. As protein: CASSLRTGGPPETQYF.

This clone has just a few counts. V usage is TRBV9 and J usage is TRBJ2-1; tentative D call: TRBD2 (6 bases). Trimming cost V 0 bases and J 4 bases, with 11 bases left between them. The V gene's germline CDR1 is SGDLS and CDR2 YYNGEE. The CDR3 runs 15 residues. The CDR3 protein is CASSVEWREYNEQFF. The CDR3 region has the DNA TGTGCCAGCAGCGTAGAATGGCGGGAATACAATGAGCAGTTCTTC. Together with reference TRBV9 and TRBJ2-1, the CDR3 gives the full variable domain: DSGVTQTPKHLITATGQRVTLRCSPRSGDLSVYWYQQSLDQGLQFLIQYYNGEERAKGNILERFSAQQFPDLHSELNLSSLELGDSALYFCASSVEWREYNEQFFGPGTRLTVL.

This clone has a handful of counts. The V and J genes are TRBV30 and TRBJ1-2, with 8 bases that match TRBD1. Germline CDR1 GTSNPN, CDR2 SVGIG (reference sequence). The CDR3 spans 14 residues. The V segment lost 0 bases and the J segment 4 bases; nucleotides outside the gene matches: 4. CDR3 DNA: TGTGCCTGGAGTGTAACAGGGGGAATCTATGGCTACACCTTC. Residues: CAWSVTGGIYGYTF.

The chain is built from TRBV11-3 and TRBJ2-5; a weak D match, TRBD2 (5 bases). V lost 0 bases and J lost 5, with 10 bases in between. Germline-derived CDR1 and CDR2 are SGHNT and YENEEA. CDR3 length equals 14 residues. The CDR3 DNA reads TGTGCCAGCAGCTTAGACTCTTCGGGGGAGACCCAGTACTTC. Translating gives CASSLDSSGETQYF.